This T cell receptor beta chain was captured in a study of control samples from healthy donors and cancer patients. Germline V lookup: CDR1 SGHNT, CDR2 YYREEE (reference sequence). This CDR3 has 16 amino acids. With 3 bases clipped from V and 4 bases from J, the junction kept 10 bases outside the gene matches. Profiling relied on immunoSEQ multiplex PCR, and the TCRdb table lists in-frame clones only, not all of them. The listing contains roughly 190,000 clones. The sequence came from a woman aged 25 to 39 in good health. The chain couples TRBV5-4 to TRBJ1-3; 7 positions match TRBD1. The sequenced material came from blood. The CDR3 coding sequence is TGTGCCAGCAGCTCCAGGGGGGGGTCGAGAGGAAACACCATATATTTT. This sequence encodes CASSSRGGSRGNTIYF.